These 21 T cell receptor beta chains were sequenced from one sample in a study of beta chain features in type 1 diabetes. Study results and caveats: Among patients with Type 1 diabetes, TCRB CDR3s were moderately but significantly shorter in every one of the four CD4+ subsets.

No antigen is known for these receptors. Reverse transcription of all isolated RNA meant that expressed TCRB transcripts were sequenced. The table came from immunoSEQ multiplex PCR; TCRdb's copy has only in-frame clones and leaves some out. Here the sample spans roughly 340,000 clones, around 13% being singletons. The specimen sequenced was naive CD4+ T cells from blood. These receptors came from a woman aged 18-29 years with type 1 diabetes.

This clone came up a few times. The chain recombines TRBV18 with TRBJ2-7; D uncertain. In germline, CDR1 is KGHSH, CDR2 LQKENI. Trimming left V 1 base short and J 1 base short, with 8 bases between. There are 14 residues in the CDR3. The CDR3 sequence is CASSPHSNSYEQYF. CDR3 sequence (DNA): TGTGCCAGCTCACCACATAGCAATTCCTACGAGCAGTACTTC. The variable domain in full, completed from reference TRBV18 and TRBJ2-7, reads NAGVMQNPRHLVRRRGQEARLRCSPMKGHSHVYWYRQLPEEGLKFMVYLQKENIIDESGMPKERFSAEFPKEGPSILRIQQVVRGDSAAYFCASSPHSNSYEQYFGPGTRLTVT.

This clone was seen only a few times. This chain connects TRBV30 to TRBJ2-1; 7 bases map to TRBD2. V dropped 2 bases and J dropped 0; count of bases not matched to a gene: 7. CDR1 GTSNPN and CDR2 SVGIG come from the germline V gene (reference sequence). The CDR3 is 16 amino acids. The CDR3 sequence is CAWSPPPGGSYNEQFF. In DNA, the CDR3 is TGTGCCTGGAGTCCCCCTCCGGGAGGCTCCTACAATGAGCAGTTCTTC.

This clone was seen more than once but under ten times. V and J are TRBV4-1 and TRBJ2-3; 7 bases line up with TRBD2. The CDR3 length is 15 residues. Per the germline V gene, CDR1 is MGHRA and CDR2 is YSYEKL. J was trimmed by 0 bases and V by 4 bases; bases with no gene match: 4. This CDR3 is CASSRLAASTDTQYF. The CDR3 DNA sequence: TGCGCCAGCAGCCGACTAGCCGCTAGCACAGATACGCAGTATTTT.

This clone has only a few counts. The chain links TRBV5-1 to TRBJ2-3; TRBD1 might be the D (5 bases). The CDR3 is 15 amino acids. With 4 bases removed from V and 3 bases from J, the gap between germline ends came to 15 bases. Germline V CDR1 and CDR2: SGHRS, YFSETQ. CDR3 in DNA: TGCGCCAGCAGCGCCAGGGTTGGTGGGACAGATACGCAGTATTTT. The encoded protein is CASSARVGGTDTQYF.

V is TRBV27 and J is TRBJ1-1; D might be TRBD1 (5 bases). CDR1 and CDR2 (germline): MNHEY, SMNVEV (reference sequence). V was trimmed by 6 bases and J by 1 base, leaving 15 bases between them. The CDR3 sequence is 15 residues long. CDR3 sequence (DNA): TGTGCCAGCAGACCACCCGACAGACCGAACACTGAAGCTTTCTTT. Translated, it gives CASRPPDRPNTEAFF.

This clone was seen more than once but under ten times. The genes are TRBV5-1 and TRBJ2-3, with a tentative D call TRBD2 (5 bases). This CDR3 spans 14 amino acids. V lost 7 bases, J lost 0 bases, and 12 bases lay in between. The germline V gene encodes CDR1 SGHRS and CDR2 YFSETQ. The CDR3 nucleotides are TGCGCCAGCTCCGGGATCTCTAGCACAGATACGCAGTATTTT. Translated: CASSGISSTDTQYF.

The chain links TRBV7-6 to TRBJ2-2; D possibly corresponds to TRBD1 (5 bases). V dropped 3 bases and J dropped 5 bases, with 19 bases sitting between them. The germline V gene has CDR1 SGHVS and CDR2 FNYEAQ. This CDR3 is built from 17 residues. The CDR3 nucleotides read TGTGCCAGCAGCTTCGACAGCGTAGGCGTCGGAACCGGGGAGCTGTTTTTT. Translated, it gives CASSFDSVGVGTGELFF.

This clone has more than one count but fewer than ten. The chain links TRBV5-1 to TRBJ2-4, with D possibly being TRBD2 (6 bases). V was pared by 0 bases and J by 7 bases, with 14 bases between. Germline CDR1 reads SGHRS; CDR2 reads YFSETQ. The CDR3 loop spans 15 amino acids. The CDR3 protein is CASSLEQARGNIQYF. The CDR3, as DNA: TGCGCCAGCAGCTTGGAACAGGCCCGGGGGAACATTCAGTACTTC.

Only one count was recorded for this clone. The CDR3 is CASSLQGLRSPLHF. CDR3 DNA: TGTGCCAGCAGCTTACAGGGGTTACGTTCACCCCTCCACTTT. The chain links TRBV7-2 to TRBJ1-6; D may be TRBD1 (6 bases). This CDR3 region has 14 residues. Trimming took off 2 bases at V and 9 bases at J, with 11 bases between the two ends. Germline V gene data show CDR1 as SGHTA and CDR2 as FQGNSA. Variable domain in full (rest from reference TRBV7-2 and TRBJ1-6): GAGVSQSPSNKVTEKGKDVELRCDPISGHTALYWYRQSLGQGLEFLIYFQGNSAPDKSGLPSDRFSAERTGGSVSTLTIQRTQQEDSAVYLCASSLQGLRSPLHFGNGTRLTVT.

J is TRBJ2-3 and V is TRBV5-4, with 8 positions matching TRBD1. The CDR3 has 14 residues. After removal of 5 bases from V and 7 bases from J, the junction contained 9 bases not matched to a gene. Germline lookup yields CDR1 SGHNT and CDR2 YYREEE (reference sequence). This CDR3 is CASSLDREGYTQYF. The CDR3 coding sequence is TGTGCCAGCAGTCTGGACAGGGAAGGTTATACGCAGTATTTT.

This clone was recorded a few times. The rearrangement links TRBV5-4 to TRBJ2-3, with 10 bases that match TRBD2. V shed 0 bases, J shed 4 bases, and the junction held 2 bases outside the gene matches. The CDR3 consists of 15 residues. CDR1 is SGHNT and CDR2 is YYREEE in the germline V gene (reference sequence). This CDR3 is CASSLGAGGPDTQYF. In DNA form, the CDR3 reads TGTGCCAGCAGCTTGGGAGCGGGGGGGCCAGATACGCAGTATTTT.

The rearrangement links TRBV9 to TRBJ1-2; unclear D gene. In germline, CDR1 is SGDLS, CDR2 YYNGEE. The V end lost 4 bases, the J end lost 6 bases, and 10 bases lay between the germline ends. The CDR3 contains 12 residues. CDR3 amino acids: CASSTRWDGYTF. The DNA for the CDR3 is TGTGCCAGCAGCACTAGGTGGGATGGCTACACCTTC.

This clone occurred a few times. The CDR3 sequence: CASSPPTSGRDTQYF. The CDR3 DNA follows: TGTGCCAGCTCACCACCGACTAGCGGGAGGGATACGCAGTATTTT. This sequence joins TRBV18 and TRBJ2-3; 13 bases match TRBD2. The germline V gene has CDR1 KGHSH and CDR2 LQKENI. The CDR3 totals 15 residues. The V gene end was trimmed by 0 bases and the J gene end by 6 bases; junction bases not matched to a gene: 0.

This clone turned up a few times. The rearrangement joins TRBV5-4 to TRBJ2-5; TRBD2 agrees at 9 bases. The CDR3 has 15 residues. The ends lost 0 bases at V and 2 bases at J; junction bases unmatched: 2. Germline CDR1 and CDR2: SGHNT and YYREEE (reference sequence). Written as DNA, the CDR3 is TGTGCCAGCAGCTTGGCTAGCGGGGAACAAGAGACCCAGTACTTC. Residues: CASSLASGEQETQYF.

The V and J genes are TRBV7-2 and TRBJ2-7; 7 bases are shared with TRBD2. Germline CDR1 reads SGHTA; CDR2 reads FQGNSA. This CDR3 has 13 residues. V was clipped by 2 bases and J by 5 bases; unmatched bases: 3. The CDR3 DNA reads as TGTGCCAGCAGCTTAAGTCGGGAGGACGAGCAGTACTTC. Amino acid sequence: CASSLSREDEQYF. Combining the CDR3 with reference TRBV7-2 and TRBJ2-7 gives the whole variable domain GAGVSQSPSNKVTEKGKDVELRCDPISGHTALYWYRQSLGQGLEFLIYFQGNSAPDKSGLPSDRFSAERTGGSVSTLTIQRTQQEDSAVYLCASSLSREDEQYFGPGTRLTVT.

This sequence joins TRBV28 and TRBJ2-3, with D perhaps TRBD1 (6 bases). V was clipped by 5 bases and J by 4 bases, with 10 bases between them. This CDR3 contains 13 residues. Germline CDR1 reads MDHEN; CDR2 reads SYDVKM. CDR3 amino acids: CASSRDISDTQYF. The CDR3 bases are TGTGCCAGCAGTCGGGACATTTCAGATACGCAGTATTTT. Full variable domain (outside the CDR3, taken from reference TRBV28 and TRBJ2-3): DVKVTQSSRYLVKRTGEKVFLECVQDMDHENMFWYRQDPGLGLRLIYFSYDVKMKEKGDIPEGYSVSREKKERFSLILESASTNQTSMYLCASSRDISDTQYFGPGTRLTVL.

This clone was seen only a few times. The chain is built from TRBV25-1 and TRBJ1-4, with D possibly matching TRBD1 (5 bases). The germline gives CDR1 MGHDK, CDR2 SYGVNS. The V end lost 4 bases, the J end lost 12 bases, and 15 bases lay between the germline ends. The CDR3 totals 13 residues. The CDR3 reads CASSALIDSQLFF. In DNA, the CDR3 is TGTGCCAGCAGTGCCTTAATCGACAGTCAACTGTTTTTT.

The chain recombines TRBV5-6 with TRBJ1-1; D is ambiguous. The ends were cut back, 4 bases at V and 3 bases at J, with 4 bases in the middle. CDR3 length equals 11 residues. CDR1 is SGHDT and CDR2 is YYEEEE in the germline V gene. CDR3 region: CASSQYTEAFF. The CDR3, as DNA: TGTGCCAGCAGCCAATACACTGAAGCTTTCTTT.

In its sample, this clone was seen a few times. The chain is built from TRBV19 and TRBJ2-3, with D perhaps matching TRBD1 (5 bases). In germline, CDR1 is LNHDA, CDR2 SQIVND (reference sequence). The CDR3 is made up of 13 amino acids. Trimming stripped 4 bases from V and 2 bases from J, with 7 bases between. CDR3 sequence (DNA): TGTGCCAGTAGTACGACAGCCACAGATACGCAGTATTTT. As protein: CASSTTATDTQYF.

V usage is TRBV7-2 and J usage is TRBJ2-5; TRBD2 might be the D (6 bases). The CDR3 extends over 12 amino acids. Germline V gene data show CDR1 as SGHTA and CDR2 as FQGNSA. V lost 8 bases to trimming and J lost 4 bases, with 11 bases between them. CDR3 coding DNA: TGTGCCAGCCGGTCGGAGGGAGAGACCCAGTACTTC. Protein sequence: CASRSEGETQYF.

The rearrangement joins TRBV5-1 to TRBJ1-4; 9 bases match TRBD1. Losses at the gene ends were 1 base for V and 4 bases for J; bases not matched to a gene: 2. The length of the CDR3 is 15 residues. CDR1 SGHRS and CDR2 YFSETQ come from the germline V gene. CDR3: CASSLPGQGNEKLFF. CDR3 coding DNA: TGCGCCAGCAGCTTGCCGGGACAGGGTAATGAAAAACTGTTTTTT.